The TCR beta chain described here comes from a study of early T cells in non-severe SARS-CoV-2 infection. At the level of the study: From unsorted whole blood, bulk RNA was sequenced, and the chains remained unpaired.

This clonotype was counted only a few times. Its target is not known. Attachment of unique molecular identifiers to individual cDNA molecules was performed. From the 5' RACE reads, TCRdb called clonotypes with MiXCR, one entry per CDR3 protein. Among about 110,000 distinct CDR3 sequences listed, roughly 10% were seen once. Whole-study results and caveats: There was a bias toward anti-spike CD8 responses in VDJdb matching, which missed private and CD4 specificities.

This CDR3 is 10 amino acids long. In germline, CDR1 is SGHAT, CDR2 FQNNGV. The ends were cut back, 4 bases at V and 4 bases at J, with 1 base in the middle. The sequence came from an adult who was a healthcare worker with PCR-confirmed SARS-CoV-2 infection or an uninfected control (not recorded which). This sequence joins TRBV11-2 and TRBJ1-1; D unclear. Sequencing used whole blood. CDR3 sequence: CASSSTEAFF. CDR3 bases: TGTGCCAGCAGCTCCACTGAAGCTTTCTTT.